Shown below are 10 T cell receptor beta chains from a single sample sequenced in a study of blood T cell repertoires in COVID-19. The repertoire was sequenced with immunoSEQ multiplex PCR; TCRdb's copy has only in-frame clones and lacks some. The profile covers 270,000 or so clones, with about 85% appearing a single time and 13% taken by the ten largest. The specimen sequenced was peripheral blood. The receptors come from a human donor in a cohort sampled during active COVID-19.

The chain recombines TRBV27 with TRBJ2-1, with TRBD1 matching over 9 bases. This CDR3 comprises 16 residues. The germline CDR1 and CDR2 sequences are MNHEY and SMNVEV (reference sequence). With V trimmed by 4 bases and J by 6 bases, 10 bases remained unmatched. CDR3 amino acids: CASSSPHRGQGNEQFF. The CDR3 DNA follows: TGTGCCAGCAGTTCCCCGCACAGGGGGCAGGGCAATGAGCAGTTCTTC.

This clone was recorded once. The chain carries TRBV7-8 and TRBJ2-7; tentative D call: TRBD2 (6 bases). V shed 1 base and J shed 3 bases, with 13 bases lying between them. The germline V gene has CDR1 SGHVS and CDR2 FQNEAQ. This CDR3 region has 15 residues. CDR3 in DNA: TGTGCCAGCAGCTTAGGGGGGACTTGGAACTACGAGCAGTACTTC. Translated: CASSLGGTWNYEQYF.

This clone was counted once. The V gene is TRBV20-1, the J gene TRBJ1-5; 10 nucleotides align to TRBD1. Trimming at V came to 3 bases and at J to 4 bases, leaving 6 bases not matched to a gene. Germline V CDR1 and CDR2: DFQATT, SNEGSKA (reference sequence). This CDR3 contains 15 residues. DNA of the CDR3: TGCAGTGCTAGTACCCGGACAGGGGGAAATCAGCCCCAGCATTTT. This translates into CSASTRTGGNQPQHF.

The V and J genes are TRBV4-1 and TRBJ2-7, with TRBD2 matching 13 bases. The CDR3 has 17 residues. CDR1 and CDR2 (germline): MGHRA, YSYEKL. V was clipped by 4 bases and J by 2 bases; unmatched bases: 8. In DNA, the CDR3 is TGCGCCAGCAGCCCTGGACTAGCGGGAGTTCCTACCTACGAGCAGTACTTC. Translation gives CASSPGLAGVPTYEQYF.

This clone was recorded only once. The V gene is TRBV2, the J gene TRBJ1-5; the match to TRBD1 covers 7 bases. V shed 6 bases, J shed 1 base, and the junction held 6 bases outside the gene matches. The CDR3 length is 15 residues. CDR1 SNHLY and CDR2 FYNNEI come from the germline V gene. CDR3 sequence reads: CASREQGSSNQPQHF. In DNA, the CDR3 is TGTGCCAGCAGAGAACAGGGGTCGAGCAATCAGCCCCAGCATTTT. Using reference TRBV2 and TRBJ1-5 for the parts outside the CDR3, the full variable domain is EPEVTQTPSHQVTQMGQEVILRCVPISNHLYFYWYRQILGQKVEFLVSFYNNEISEKSEIFDDQFSVERPDGSNFTLKIRSTKLEDSAMYFCASREQGSSNQPQHFGDGTRLSIL.

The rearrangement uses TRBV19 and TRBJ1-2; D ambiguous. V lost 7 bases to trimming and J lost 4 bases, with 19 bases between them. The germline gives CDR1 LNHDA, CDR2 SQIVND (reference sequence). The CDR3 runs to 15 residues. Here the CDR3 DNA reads TGTGCCAGTACCAACTCGGAGGGCGTAATCTATGGCTACACCTTC. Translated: CASTNSEGVIYGYTF.

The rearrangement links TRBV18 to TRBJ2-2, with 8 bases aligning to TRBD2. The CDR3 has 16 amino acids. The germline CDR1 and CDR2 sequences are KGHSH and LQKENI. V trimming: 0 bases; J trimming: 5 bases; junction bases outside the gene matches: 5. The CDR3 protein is CASSPPGTRRTGELFF. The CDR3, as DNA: TGTGCCAGCTCACCACCGGGGACTAGAAGAACCGGGGAGCTGTTTTTT.

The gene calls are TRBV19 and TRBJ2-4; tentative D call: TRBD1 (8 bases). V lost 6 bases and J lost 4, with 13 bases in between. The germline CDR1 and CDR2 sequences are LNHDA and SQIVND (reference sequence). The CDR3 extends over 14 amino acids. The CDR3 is CASREQGGKNIQYF. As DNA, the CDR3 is TGTGCCAGTAGGGAACAGGGGGGGAAAAACATTCAGTACTTC.

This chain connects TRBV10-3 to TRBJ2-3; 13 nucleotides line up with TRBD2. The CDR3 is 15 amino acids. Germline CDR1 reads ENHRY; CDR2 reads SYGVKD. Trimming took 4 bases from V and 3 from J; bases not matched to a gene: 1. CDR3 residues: CAISGTSGSTDTQYF. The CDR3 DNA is TGTGCCATCAGTGGGACTAGCGGGAGTACAGATACGCAGTATTTT.

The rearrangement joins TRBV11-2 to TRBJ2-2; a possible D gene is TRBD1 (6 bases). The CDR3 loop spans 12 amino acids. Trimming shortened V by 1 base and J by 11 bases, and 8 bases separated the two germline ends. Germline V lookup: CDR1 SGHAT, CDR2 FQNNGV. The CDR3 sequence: CASSLGRGELFF. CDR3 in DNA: TGTGCCAGCAGCTTAGGCAGGGGAGAGCTGTTTTTT. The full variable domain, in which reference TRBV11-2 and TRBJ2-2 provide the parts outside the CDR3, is EAGVAQSPRYKIIEKRQSVAFWCNPISGHATLYWYQQILGQGPKLLIQFQNNGVVDDSQLPKDRFSAERLKGVDSTLKIQPAKLEDSAVYLCASSLGRGELFFGEGSRLTVL.